This T cell receptor beta chain was documented in a study of regulatory T cells in long-lasting Graves disease. Trimming left V 4 bases short and J 3 bases short, with 9 bases between. CDR1 and CDR2 (germline): SQVTM, ANQGSEA. The CDR3 spans 12 residues. Time point in this sample: newly diagnosed GD, antithyroid drugs for less than 3 months. With RNA extracted from PBMCs as input, the TCR library was made. Both iRepertoire HTBI primers and Arm-PCR of CDR3 regions were used to build the TCR beta libraries. Source study methods: Analysis of the samples identified more than 60 TRBV and about 14 TRBJ segments. TCRdb reprocessed the multiplex PCR reads via MiXCR and lists one record per CDR3 protein. V and J calls and clone size were set by TCRdb, not the authors. The sample has a few hundred thousand distinct CDR3 sequences, approximately 13% seen once; the top ten hold under 10%. The sample was also linked to a second study, of T cells in Graves' hyperthyroidism and ophthalmopathy.

This specimen consisted of peripheral blood mononuclear cells (PBMCs), obtained at new diagnosis, from a patient treated with antithyroid drugs. The chain combines TRBV29-1 with TRBJ1-1, with unresolved D. The TCR was taken from a young man with Graves disease. The CDR3 spells CSVAPTDTEAFF. The CDR3, as DNA: TGCAGCGTTGCCCCGACTGACACTGAAGCTTTCTTT.